A single sample gave rise to the 16 T cell receptor beta chains below, sequenced in a study of T cells after yellow fever vaccination. TCRdb ran MiXCR on the 5' RACE reads and lists one entry per CDR3 protein. The sample shows approximately 90,000 distinct CDR3 sequences, roughly 5.2% of them seen only once. This sample comprised CD8+ T cells sorted from PBMCs, obtained 10 days after the yellow fever booster vaccination. These receptors were taken from a man between 18 and 29 years old who received the YFV17D yellow fever vaccine.

V is TRBV12-3 or TRBV12-4 and J is TRBJ2-7; no clear D gene. The CDR3 runs 12 residues. Deletions cut 1 base from V and 9 bases from J, with 10 bases between. The CDR3 DNA reads TGTGCCAGCAGTTTAGGCGGAATCGGGCAGTACGTC. Its translation: CASSLGGIGQYV.

This clonotype came up many times. The chain joins TRBV5-1 to TRBJ2-7, with D hard to call. Germline V lookup: CDR1 SGHRS, CDR2 YFSETQ. Trimming removed 0 bases from V and 4 bases from J, with 8 bases in between. The CDR3 has 13 amino acids. Here the CDR3 DNA reads TGCGCCAGCAGCTTGGGCCCTCTATACGAGCAGTACTTC. Translated, it gives CASSLGPLYEQYF.

The rearrangement joins TRBV10-3 to TRBJ2-7, with 7 bases matching TRBD2. The CDR3 covers 15 residues. J was trimmed by 2 bases and V by 0 bases; bases with no gene match: 4. Germline-derived CDR1 and CDR2 are ENHRY and SYGVKD. The CDR3 region is CAISESKRGTYEQYF. The CDR3 region has the DNA TGTGCCATCAGTGAGTCCAAGCGGGGAACCTACGAGCAGTACTTC.

This clonotype was seen a handful of times. The junction differs from germline at one of its ends, possibly a read error. The chain links TRBV7-7 to TRBJ2-5, with D possibly being TRBD2 (5 bases). The CDR3 loop spans 16 amino acids. The germline CDR1 and CDR2 sequences are SSHAT and FNYEAQ (reference sequence). CDR3 region: CASSPSPGRGQETQYF. CDR3 nucleotide sequence: TGTGCTAGCAGCCCCAGTCCCGGACGGGGACAAGAGACCCAGTACTTC.

In its sample, this clonotype was seen a few times. V gene TRBV11-3 combines with J gene TRBJ2-2; TRBD1 matches at 9 bases. The ends lost 4 bases at V and 1 base at J; junction bases unmatched: 4. The CDR3 is 16 residues long. Germline lookup yields CDR1 SGHNT and CDR2 YENEEA. In nucleotides, the CDR3 is TGTGCCAGCAGCTCCGTGGACAGGGGGAACACCGGGGAGCTGTTTTTT. Its protein is CASSSVDRGNTGELFF.

The sample holds many counts of this clonotype. The chain has TRBV7-9 and TRBJ2-3; TRBD2 agrees at 7 bases. Germline CDR1 reads SEHNR; CDR2 reads FQNEAQ (reference sequence). CDR3 length: 15 amino acids. V was pared by 11 bases and J by 4 bases, with 15 bases of the junction left unmatched. CDR3 residues: CAGSIAGEIADTQYF. The CDR3 nucleotides read TGTGCCGGCTCAATCGCGGGGGAGATCGCAGATACGCAGTATTTT. The entire variable domain, with the rest obtained from reference TRBV7-9 and TRBJ2-3, is as follows: DTGVSQNPRHKITKRGQNVTFRCDPISEHNRLYWYRQTLGQGPEFLTYFQNEAQLEKSRLLSDRFSAERPKGSFSTLEIQRTEQGDSAMYLCAGSIAGEIADTQYFGPGTRLTVL.

J is TRBJ2-4 and V is TRBV2; TRBD1 aligns across 10 bases. This CDR3 comprises 16 residues. Germline V lookup: CDR1 SNHLY, CDR2 FYNNEI. J lost 2 bases, V lost 6 bases, and 7 bases had no gene match. The CDR3 nucleotides read TGTGCCAGCAGAACCGGGACAGGGGTGTCCAAAAACATTCAGTACTTC. Translation gives CASRTGTGVSKNIQYF. Drawing the rest from reference TRBV2 and TRBJ2-4, the complete variable domain is EPEVTQTPSHQVTQMGQEVILRCVPISNHLYFYWYRQILGQKVEFLVSFYNNEISEKSEIFDDQFSVERPDGSNFTLKIRSTKLEDSAMYFCASRTGTGVSKNIQYFGAGTRLSVL.

This clonotype was seen repeatedly, ten times or more. CDR3 nucleotides: TGTGCCAGCAGCTTTCGGGACGTCGAAGAGACCCAGTACTTC. This encodes CASSFRDVEETQYF. The V and J genes are TRBV7-9 and TRBJ2-5; possibly TRBD1 or TRBD2 for D (5 bases each). Germline V gene lookup returns CDR1 SEHNR and CDR2 FQNEAQ (reference sequence). The CDR3 consists of 14 residues. Trimming shortened V by 3 bases and J by 3 bases, and 11 bases separated the two germline ends.

This clonotype turned up a few times. This chain joins TRBV19 and TRBJ2-1; D possibly uses TRBD1 or TRBD2 (5 bases each). The CDR3 has 19 amino acids. CDR1 is LNHDA, CDR2 SQIVND, per germline (reference sequence). V lost 6 bases, J lost 3 bases, and 27 bases lay in between. CDR3 loop: CASSPGPLGHLEGYNEQFF. CDR3 bases: TGTGCCAGTAGCCCCGGTCCCCTCGGACACTTAGAGGGCTACAATGAGCAGTTCTTC.

This clonotype was seen more than once but under ten times. The rearrangement uses TRBV10-3 and TRBJ2-5; 11 nucleotides agree with TRBD2. The junction had 9 bases not matched to a gene; V was cut back by 4 bases and J by 2 bases. The CDR3 runs to 17 residues. Germline V gives CDR1 ENHRY, CDR2 SYGVKD. The CDR3 nucleotides are TGTGCCATCAGTGTGGAAGGGGGACTAGCGGAACAAGAGACCCAGTACTTC. This translates into CAISVEGGLAEQETQYF.

The V and J genes are TRBV12-3 or TRBV12-4 and TRBJ2-7; 8 bases line up with TRBD1. The CDR3 is made up of 13 amino acids. V was clipped by 6 bases and J by 3 bases; unmatched bases: 4. The CDR3 sequence: CASSPGTGYEQYV. As DNA, the CDR3 is TGTGCCAGCAGCCCGGGGACAGGCTACGAGCAGTACGTC.

This clonotype showed up just a few times. In DNA, the CDR3 is TGCGCCAGCAGAAATTACAATGAGCAGTTCTTC. Its translation is CASRNYNEQFF. This chain links TRBV4-1 with TRBJ2-1; D is uncertain. Deletions cut 6 bases from V and 4 bases from J, with 4 bases between. The CDR3 is 11 amino acids. The germline CDR1 and CDR2 sequences are MGHRA and YSYEKL.

This clonotype has a handful of counts. V gene TRBV20-1 combines with J gene TRBJ2-5; 9 bases map to TRBD2. CDR3 length: 15 residues. The germline V gene has CDR1 DFQATT and CDR2 SNEGSKA (reference sequence). Trimming at V came to 1 base and at J to 7 bases, leaving 10 bases not matched to a gene. CDR3 region: CSARGGSGGPRTQYF. CDR3 DNA: TGCAGTGCTAGAGGTGGTAGCGGGGGTCCGAGGACCCAGTACTTC.

The chain is built from TRBV5-6 and TRBJ2-3, with D tentatively TRBD2 (6 bases). Trimming took off 1 base at V and 1 base at J, with 16 bases between the two ends. This CDR3 has 17 amino acids. Germline V gene lookup returns CDR1 SGHDT and CDR2 YYEEEE. This CDR3 reads CASSLFGAGLGTDTQYF. In nucleotides, the CDR3 is TGTGCCAGCAGCTTGTTCGGGGCGGGGTTAGGCACAGATACGCAGTATTTT.

The chain has TRBV9 and TRBJ1-5; unclear D gene. V was pared by 0 bases and J by 3 bases, with 7 bases between. The CDR3 covers 14 residues. Germline loops: CDR1 SGDLS, CDR2 YYNGEE. For the CDR3, the DNA is TGTGCCAGCAGCGTAGAGGGATTCAATCAGCCCCAGCATTTT. It encodes CASSVEGFNQPQHF.

This clonotype was seen repeatedly, ten times or more. The chain joins TRBV4-3 to TRBJ1-6; 7 nucleotides match TRBD1. The germline V gene has CDR1 LGHNA and CDR2 YSLEER. V shed 3 bases, J shed 13 bases, and the junction held 9 bases outside the gene matches. The CDR3 totals 14 residues. CDR3 coding DNA: TGCGCCAGCAGCCACGTCGGGACAGCCGGTCCCCTCCACTTT. Protein sequence: CASSHVGTAGPLHF.